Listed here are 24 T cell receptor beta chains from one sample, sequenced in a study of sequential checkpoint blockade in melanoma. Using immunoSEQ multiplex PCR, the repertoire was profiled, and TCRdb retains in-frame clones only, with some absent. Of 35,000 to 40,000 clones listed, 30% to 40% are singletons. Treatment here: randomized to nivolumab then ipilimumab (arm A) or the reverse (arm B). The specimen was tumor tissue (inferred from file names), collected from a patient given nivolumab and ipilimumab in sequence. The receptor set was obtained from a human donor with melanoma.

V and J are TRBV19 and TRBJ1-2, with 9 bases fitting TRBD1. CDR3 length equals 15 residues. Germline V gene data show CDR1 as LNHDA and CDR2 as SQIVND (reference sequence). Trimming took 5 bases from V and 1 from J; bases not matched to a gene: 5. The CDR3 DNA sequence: TGTGCCAGTAGTCGCGGACAGGGGTATAACTATGGCTACACCTTC. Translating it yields CASSRGQGYNYGYTF.

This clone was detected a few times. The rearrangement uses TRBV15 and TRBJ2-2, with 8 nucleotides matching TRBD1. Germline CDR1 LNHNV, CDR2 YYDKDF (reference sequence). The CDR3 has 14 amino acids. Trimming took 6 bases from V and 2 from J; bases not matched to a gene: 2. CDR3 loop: CATRTGVNTGELFF. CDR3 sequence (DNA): TGTGCCACCAGGACAGGGGTCAACACCGGGGAGCTGTTTTTT.

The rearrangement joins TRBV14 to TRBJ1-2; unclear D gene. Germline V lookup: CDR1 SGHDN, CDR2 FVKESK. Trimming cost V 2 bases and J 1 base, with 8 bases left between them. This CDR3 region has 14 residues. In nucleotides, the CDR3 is TGTGCCAGCAGCCAACGAGGGATTAACTATGGCTACACCTTC. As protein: CASSQRGINYGYTF.

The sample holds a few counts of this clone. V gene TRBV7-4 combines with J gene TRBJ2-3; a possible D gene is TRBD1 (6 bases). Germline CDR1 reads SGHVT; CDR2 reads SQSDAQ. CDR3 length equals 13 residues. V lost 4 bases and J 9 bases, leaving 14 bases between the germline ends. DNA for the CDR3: TGTGCCAGCAGCTGGACAGCCTGGGGAACGCAGTATTTT. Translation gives CASSWTAWGTQYF.

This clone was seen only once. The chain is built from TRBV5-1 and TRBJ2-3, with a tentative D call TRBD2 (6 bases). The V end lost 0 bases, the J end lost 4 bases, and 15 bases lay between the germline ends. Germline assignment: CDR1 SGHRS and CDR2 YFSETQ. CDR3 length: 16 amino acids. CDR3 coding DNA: TGCGCCAGCAGCTTGGCCGCGGGGTTCATGGCAGATACGCAGTATTTT. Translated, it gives CASSLAAGFMADTQYF. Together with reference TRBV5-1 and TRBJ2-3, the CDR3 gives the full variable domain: KAGVTQTPRYLIKTRGQQVTLSCSPISGHRSVSWYQQTPGQGLQFLFEYFSETQRNKGNFPGRFSGRQFSNSRSEMNVSTLELGDSALYLCASSLAAGFMADTQYFGPGTRLTVL.

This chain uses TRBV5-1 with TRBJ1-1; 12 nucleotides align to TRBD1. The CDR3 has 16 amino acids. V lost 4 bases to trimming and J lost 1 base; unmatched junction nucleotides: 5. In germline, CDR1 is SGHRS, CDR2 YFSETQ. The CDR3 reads CASSGGTGGANTEAFF. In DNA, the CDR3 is TGCGCCAGCAGCGGTGGGACAGGGGGCGCGAACACTGAAGCTTTCTTT.

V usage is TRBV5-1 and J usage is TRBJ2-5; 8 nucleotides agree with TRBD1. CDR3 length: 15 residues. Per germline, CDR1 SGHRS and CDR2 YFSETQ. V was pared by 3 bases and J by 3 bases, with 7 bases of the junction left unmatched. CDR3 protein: CASSYSPGGEETQYF. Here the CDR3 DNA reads TGCGCCAGCAGCTACTCTCCAGGGGGCGAAGAGACCCAGTACTTC. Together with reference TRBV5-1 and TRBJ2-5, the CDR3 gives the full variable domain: KAGVTQTPRYLIKTRGQQVTLSCSPISGHRSVSWYQQTPGQGLQFLFEYFSETQRNKGNFPGRFSGRQFSNSRSEMNVSTLELGDSALYLCASSYSPGGEETQYFGPGTRLLVL.

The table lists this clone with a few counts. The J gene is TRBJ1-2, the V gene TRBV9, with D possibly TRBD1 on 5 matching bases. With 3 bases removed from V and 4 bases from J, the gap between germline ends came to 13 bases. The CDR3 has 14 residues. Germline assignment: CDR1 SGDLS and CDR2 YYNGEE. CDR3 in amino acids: CASSGPAGPYGYTF. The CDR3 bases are TGTGCCAGCAGCGGCCCCGCAGGGCCCTATGGCTACACCTTC. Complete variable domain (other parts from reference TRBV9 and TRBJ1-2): DSGVTQTPKHLITATGQRVTLRCSPRSGDLSVYWYQQSLDQGLQFLIQYYNGEERAKGNILERFSAQQFPDLHSELNLSSLELGDSALYFCASSGPAGPYGYTFGSGTRLTVV.

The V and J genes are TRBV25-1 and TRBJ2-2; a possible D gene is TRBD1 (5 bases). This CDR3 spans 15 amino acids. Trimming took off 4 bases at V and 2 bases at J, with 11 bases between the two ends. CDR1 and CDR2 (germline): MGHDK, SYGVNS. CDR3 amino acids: CASSAIDSNTGELFF. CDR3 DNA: TGTGCCAGCAGTGCAATCGACAGCAACACCGGGGAGCTGTTTTTT.

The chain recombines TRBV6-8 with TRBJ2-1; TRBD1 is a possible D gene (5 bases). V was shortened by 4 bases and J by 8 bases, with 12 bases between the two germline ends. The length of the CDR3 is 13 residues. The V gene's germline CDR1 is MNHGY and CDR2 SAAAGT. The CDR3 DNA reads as TGTGCCAGCAGTTCCGACAGAGGATATGAGCAGTTCTTC. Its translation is CASSSDRGYEQFF.

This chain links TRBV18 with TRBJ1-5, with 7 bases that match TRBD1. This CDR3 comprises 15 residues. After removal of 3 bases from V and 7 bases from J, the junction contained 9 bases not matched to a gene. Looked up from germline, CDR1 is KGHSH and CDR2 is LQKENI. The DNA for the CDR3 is TGTGCCAGCTCACCCGAGACAGGGCAGATGCAGCCCCAGCATTTT. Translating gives CASSPETGQMQPQHF.

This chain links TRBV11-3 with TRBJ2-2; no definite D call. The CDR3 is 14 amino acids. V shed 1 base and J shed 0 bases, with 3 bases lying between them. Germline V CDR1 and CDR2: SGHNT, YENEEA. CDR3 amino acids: CASSLGANTGELFF. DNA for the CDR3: TGTGCCAGCAGCTTAGGGGCGAACACCGGGGAGCTGTTTTTT.

CDR3 nucleotides: TGTGCCAGCAGCGTAGCTCTATCCGTGTCTGGGGCCAACGTCCTGACTTTC. Its protein is CASSVALSVSGANVLTF. The rearrangement joins TRBV9 to TRBJ2-6; D gene ambiguous. In germline, CDR1 is SGDLS, CDR2 YYNGEE. Trimming shortened V by 0 bases and J by 1 base, and 11 bases separated the two germline ends. The length of the CDR3 is 17 residues.

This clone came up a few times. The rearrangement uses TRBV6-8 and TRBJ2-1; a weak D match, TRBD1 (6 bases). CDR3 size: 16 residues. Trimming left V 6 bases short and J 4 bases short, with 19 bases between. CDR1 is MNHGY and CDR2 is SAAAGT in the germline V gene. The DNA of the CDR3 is TGTGCCAGCAGCCCCCCAGGCCAACAGGGATACAATGAGCAGTTCTTC. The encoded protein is CASSPPGQQGYNEQFF.

The CDR3 sequence is CATSRDRGPYEQYF. The DNA for the CDR3 is TGTGCCACCAGCAGAGACAGGGGGCCCTACGAGCAGTACTTC. The chain joins TRBV15 to TRBJ2-7, with 8 bases matching TRBD1. V lost 0 bases and J lost 2; bases outside the gene matches: 0. Per germline, CDR1 LNHNV and CDR2 YYDKDF (reference sequence). The CDR3 covers 14 residues.

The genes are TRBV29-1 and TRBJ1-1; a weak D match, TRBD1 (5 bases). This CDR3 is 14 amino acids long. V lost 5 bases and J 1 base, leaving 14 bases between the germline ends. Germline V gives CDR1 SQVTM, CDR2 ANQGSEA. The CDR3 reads CSVLGAWGNTEAFF. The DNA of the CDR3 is TGCAGCGTTCTCGGGGCTTGGGGGAACACTGAAGCTTTCTTT.

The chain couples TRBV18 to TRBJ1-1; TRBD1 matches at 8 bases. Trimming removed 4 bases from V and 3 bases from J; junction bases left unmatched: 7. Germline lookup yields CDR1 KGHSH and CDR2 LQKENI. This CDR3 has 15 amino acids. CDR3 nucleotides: TGTGCCAGCTCACGGTCCTTGGACAGGGACACTGAAGCTTTCTTT. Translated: CASSRSLDRDTEAFF.

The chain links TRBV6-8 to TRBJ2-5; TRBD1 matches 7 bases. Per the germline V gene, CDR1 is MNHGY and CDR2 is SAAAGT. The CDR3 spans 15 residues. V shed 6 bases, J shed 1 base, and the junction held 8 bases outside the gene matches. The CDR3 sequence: CASSFLGTAQETQYF. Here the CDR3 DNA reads TGTGCCAGCAGCTTTCTTGGGACAGCCCAAGAGACCCAGTACTTC.

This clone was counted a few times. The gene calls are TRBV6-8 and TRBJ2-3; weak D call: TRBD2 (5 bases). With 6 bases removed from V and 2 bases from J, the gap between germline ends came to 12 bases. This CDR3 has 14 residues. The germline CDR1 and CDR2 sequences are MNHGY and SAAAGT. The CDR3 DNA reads TGTGCCAGCAGCCGCCCGGGGTTCACAGATACGCAGTATTTT. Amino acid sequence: CASSRPGFTDTQYF.

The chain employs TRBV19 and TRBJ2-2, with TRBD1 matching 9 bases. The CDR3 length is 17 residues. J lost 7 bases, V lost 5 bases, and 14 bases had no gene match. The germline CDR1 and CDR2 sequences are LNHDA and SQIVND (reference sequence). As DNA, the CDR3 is TGTGCCAGTAGTCTTTCTGGGACAGGGCTAGGTGGCGGGGAGCTGTTTTTT. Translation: CASSLSGTGLGGGELFF.

For the CDR3, the DNA is TGTGCCAGCAGCCAAGCGGCGGGGATTAGCTCCTACAATGAGCAGTTCTTC. This codes for CASSQAAGISSYNEQFF. The V gene is TRBV14, the J gene TRBJ2-1, with D maybe TRBD2 (6 bases). In germline, CDR1 is SGHDN, CDR2 FVKESK. The CDR3 runs 17 residues. Trimming removed 1 base from V and 0 bases from J, with 13 bases in between.

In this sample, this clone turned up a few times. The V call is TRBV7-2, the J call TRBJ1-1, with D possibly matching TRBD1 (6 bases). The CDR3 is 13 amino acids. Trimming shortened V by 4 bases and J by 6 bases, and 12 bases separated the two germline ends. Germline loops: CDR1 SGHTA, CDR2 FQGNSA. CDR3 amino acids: CASSSRQAAEAFF. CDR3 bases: TGTGCCAGCAGCTCGAGACAGGCCGCTGAAGCTTTCTTT. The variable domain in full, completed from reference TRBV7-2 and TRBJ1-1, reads GAGVSQSPSNKVTEKGKDVELRCDPISGHTALYWYRQSLGQGLEFLIYFQGNSAPDKSGLPSDRFSAERTGGSVSTLTIQRTQQEDSAVYLCASSSRQAAEAFFGQGTRLTVV.

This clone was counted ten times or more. CDR3 coding DNA: TGTGCCAGCAGCTTAGTGGGGGGGCAGGGAGAGACCCAGTACTTC. It specifies CASSLVGGQGETQYF. The gene calls are TRBV11-3 and TRBJ2-5, with a weak D call TRBD2 (7 bases). CDR1 and CDR2 from the germline V gene are SGHNT and YENEEA. Between the trimmed V and J ends, which lost 1 base and 4 bases, there was a span of 13 bases. There are 15 residues in the CDR3.

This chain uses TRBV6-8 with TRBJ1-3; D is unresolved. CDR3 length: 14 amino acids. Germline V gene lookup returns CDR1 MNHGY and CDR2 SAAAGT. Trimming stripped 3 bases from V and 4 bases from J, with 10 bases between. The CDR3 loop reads CASSYRQRGNTIYF. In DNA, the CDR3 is TGTGCCAGCAGTTATAGGCAGCGAGGAAACACCATATATTTT.